The 15 T cell receptor beta chains given below trace back to one sample, sequenced in a study of shared clonotypes between healthy human individuals. The assay was immunoSEQ multiplex PCR, and TCRdb's table has in-frame clones only and misses some. Of some 2,500,000 clones listed, more than 85% are singletons. Input material: naive CD4+ T cells from PBMCs. Specified subset: CD45RA+ positively selected. The receptor source for this set is a man between 18 and 35 years old in good health. Some clones in this sample may be carry-over from other donors' samples.

The V gene is TRBV5-1, the J gene TRBJ1-1; no clear D gene. Per the germline V gene, CDR1 is SGHRS and CDR2 is YFSETQ. The CDR3 is 13 amino acids. Deletions cut 3 bases from V and 7 bases from J, with 13 bases between. The CDR3 DNA sequence: TGCGCCAGCAGCTCCACAGTGGTCGGTGAAGCTTTCTTT. It yields the protein CASSSTVVGEAFF.

The chain carries TRBV5-1 and TRBJ2-7; 10 bases align to TRBD2. The CDR3 loop spans 20 amino acids. Germline CDR1 and CDR2: SGHRS and YFSETQ. V shed 0 bases and J 0 bases; nucleotides not matched to a gene: 15. For the CDR3, the DNA is TGCGCCAGCAGCTTGGACCGAGGGACTAGCGCCATCCGTTACTCCTACGAGCAGTACTTC. Residues: CASSLDRGTSAIRYSYEQYF.

The chain couples TRBV18 to TRBJ2-1; 9 nucleotides align to TRBD2. Per the germline V gene, CDR1 is KGHSH and CDR2 is LQKENI. This CDR3 spans 16 amino acids. V lost 0 bases, J lost 6 bases, and 6 bases stayed unmatched. CDR3 region: CASSPPLAGVANEQFF. For the CDR3, the DNA is TGTGCCAGCTCACCACCTTTAGCGGGAGTGGCCAATGAGCAGTTCTTC.

The chain couples TRBV18 to TRBJ2-5, with 7 bases identical to TRBD1. The J call may not be correct, given that the DNA end is closer to TRBJ2-7. CDR3 size: 14 residues. The germline CDR1 and CDR2 sequences are KGHSH and LQKENI. CDR3 bases: TGTGCCAGCTCACCCGGCAGGGGGTCGGGCGAGCAGTACTTC. Its translation: CASSPGRGSGEQYF.

The CDR3 DNA follows: TGTGCCAGCAGCTTAGCGCCAGGGGGCAAGGACACCATATATTTT. This codes for CASSLAPGGKDTIYF. The chain is built from TRBV7-9 and TRBJ1-3, with 8 bases identical to TRBD1. The CDR3 extends over 15 amino acids. Trimming at V came to 0 bases and at J to 8 bases, leaving 6 bases not matched to a gene. Looked up from germline, CDR1 is SEHNR and CDR2 is FQNEAQ (reference sequence).

This chain joins TRBV7-9 and TRBJ2-7, with 9 bases lining up with TRBD1. Trimming at V came to 6 bases and at J to 6 bases, leaving 6 bases not matched to a gene. CDR1 SEHNR and CDR2 FQNEAQ come from the germline V gene (reference sequence). The CDR3 sequence is 13 residues long. CDR3 loop: CASRYGTGTEQYF. CDR3 coding DNA: TGTGCCAGCAGATACGGGACAGGGACCGAGCAGTACTTC. Full variable domain (remainder filled in from reference TRBV7-9 and TRBJ2-7): DTGVSQNPRHKITKRGQNVTFRCDPISEHNRLYWYRQTLGQGPEFLTYFQNEAQLEKSRLLSDRFSAERPKGSFSTLEIQRTEQGDSAMYLCASRYGTGTEQYFGPGTRLTVT.

V is TRBV9 and J is TRBJ1-1, with 10 bases identical to TRBD1. Germline V CDR1 and CDR2: SGDLS, YYNGEE. The CDR3 sequence is 16 residues long. Trimming took 4 bases from V and 0 from J; bases not matched to a gene: 6. The CDR3 bases are TGTGCCAGCAGCCCGGGGACAGGGGATTTGAACACTGAAGCTTTCTTT. It specifies CASSPGTGDLNTEAFF.

The chain joins TRBV19 to TRBJ1-5; 9 bases line up with TRBD1. This CDR3 has 14 amino acids. Trimming cost V 5 bases and J 5 bases; bases outside gene matches: 4. CDR1 and CDR2 from the germline V gene are LNHDA and SQIVND (reference sequence). CDR3 sequence: CASSSGTGYQPQHF. The CDR3 nucleotides read TGTGCCAGTAGTTCGGGGACAGGGTATCAGCCCCAGCATTTT.

The V and J genes are TRBV30 and TRBJ1-3; D is undetermined. From germline, CDR1 is GTSNPN and CDR2 SVGIG (reference sequence). Trimming stripped 3 bases from V and 0 bases from J, with 9 bases between. This CDR3 comprises 14 residues. The CDR3 DNA reads as TGTGCCTGGAGAAGAGTAGACTCTGGAAACACCATATATTTT. Its protein product is CAWRRVDSGNTIYF.

The chain joins TRBV7-2 to TRBJ2-7, with D possibly called TRBD1 or TRBD2 (6 bases each). Looked up from germline, CDR1 is SGHTA and CDR2 is FQGNSA. The germline V and J ends were trimmed by 4 bases and 6 bases, with 22 bases remaining between them. The CDR3 covers 16 residues. The CDR3 DNA is TGTGCCAGCAGCTCAAAGACCACAGGGCCCGGGGGCGAGCAGTACTTC. It yields the protein CASSSKTTGPGGEQYF.

The V and J genes are TRBV19 and TRBJ2-7; 11 bases are shared with TRBD2. The V gene end was trimmed by 5 bases and the J gene end by 2 bases; junction bases not matched to a gene: 14. Germline V gene lookup returns CDR1 LNHDA and CDR2 SQIVND (reference sequence). CDR3 size: 18 residues. For the CDR3, the DNA is TGTGCCAGTAGTCTTTCCGGGACTAGCGGACCCGAGGCCTACGAGCAGTACTTC. As protein: CASSLSGTSGPEAYEQYF.

V is TRBV11-2 and J is TRBJ1-4, with 7 bases lining up with TRBD1. V dropped 1 base and J dropped 7; count of bases not matched to a gene: 3. The CDR3 is 14 residues long. In germline, CDR1 is SGHAT, CDR2 FQNNGV. CDR3 region: CASSLGTGSEKLFF. The DNA for the CDR3 is TGTGCCAGCAGCTTAGGGACAGGCAGTGAAAAACTGTTTTTT.

Regarding this clone: The same CDR3 is also encoded by other DNA sequences in this sample. The genes are TRBV9 and TRBJ2-1; D is possibly TRBD2 (6 bases). In germline, CDR1 is SGDLS, CDR2 YYNGEE. The CDR3 has 14 residues. Between the trimmed V and J ends, which lost 0 bases and 6 bases, there was a span of 10 bases. The CDR3 bases are TGTGCCAGCAGCGTAGGGGGGACTCTCAATGAGCAGTTCTTC. As protein: CASSVGGTLNEQFF.

This clone came up once. V is TRBV18 and J is TRBJ2-7, with D possibly matching TRBD2 (5 bases). V gave up 6 bases and J gave up 3 bases, with 12 bases separating them. From germline, CDR1 is KGHSH and CDR2 LQKENI. The CDR3 loop spans 13 amino acids. Written as DNA, the CDR3 is TGTGCCAGCTCCCCCCGAGGGTTCTACGAGCAGTACTTC. Amino acids: CASSPRGFYEQYF.

This chain joins TRBV4-3 and TRBJ2-1, with 11 bases aligning to TRBD2. Germline CDR1 and CDR2: LGHNA and YSLEER. The CDR3 spans 18 residues. The junction had 9 bases not matched to a gene; V was cut back by 1 base and J by 4 bases. The CDR3 nucleotides are TGCGCCAGCAGCCAAGTTACAATTCGGACTAGCGGGTACAATGAGCAGTTCTTC. Residues: CASSQVTIRTSGYNEQFF.